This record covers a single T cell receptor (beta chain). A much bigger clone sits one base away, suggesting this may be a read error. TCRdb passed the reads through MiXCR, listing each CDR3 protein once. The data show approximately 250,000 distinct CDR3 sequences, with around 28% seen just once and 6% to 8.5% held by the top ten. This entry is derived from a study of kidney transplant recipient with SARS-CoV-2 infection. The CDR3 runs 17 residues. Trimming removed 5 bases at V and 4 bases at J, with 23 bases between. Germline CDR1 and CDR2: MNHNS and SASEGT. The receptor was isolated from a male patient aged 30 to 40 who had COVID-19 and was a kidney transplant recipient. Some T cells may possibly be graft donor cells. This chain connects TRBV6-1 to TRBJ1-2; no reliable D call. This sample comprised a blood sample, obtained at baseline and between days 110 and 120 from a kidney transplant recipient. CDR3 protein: CASSLYDSMRKTYGYTF. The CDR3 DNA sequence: TGTGCCAGCAGTCTCTATGACTCTATGCGAAAGACCTATGGCTACACCTTC.